This entry lists 17 T cell receptor beta chains sequenced from one sample in a study of early stage breast cancer tumors. Assay used: immunoSEQ multiplex PCR; TCRdb lists only in-frame clones, some missing. This table holds 25,000 to 30,000 clones, roughly 86% found once. The source material was blood. These receptors were collected from a person aged 45-65 years with breast cancer.

For the CDR3, the DNA is TGTGCCAGCAGTTCCCTAGCGGGGGGGCCCATTGAGCAGTTCTTC. Protein: CASSSLAGGPIEQFF. This rearrangement joins TRBV6-5 to TRBJ2-1; the match to TRBD2 covers 12 bases. This CDR3 comprises 15 residues. Trimming at V came to 4 bases and at J to 9 bases, leaving 7 bases not matched to a gene. Germline CDR1 and CDR2: MNHEY and SVGAGI.

This clone came up a few times. The V and J genes are TRBV2 and TRBJ2-7; D is unclear. CDR3 length equals 13 residues. Germline CDR1 is SNHLY and CDR2 is FYNNEI. Deletions cut 5 bases from V and 0 bases from J, with 8 bases between. The CDR3 here is CASSPDTSYEQYF. CDR3 in DNA: TGTGCCAGCAGTCCAGACACCTCCTACGAGCAGTACTTC.

The chain links TRBV6-4 to TRBJ2-3; maybe TRBD2 (6 bases). Germline CDR1 MRHNA, CDR2 SNTAGT. This CDR3 has 14 amino acids. Trimming pared 4 bases from V and 3 bases from J, leaving 11 bases between. The CDR3 is CASSVLAGTDTQYF. The DNA for the CDR3 is TGTGCCAGCAGTGTACTAGCAGGTACAGATACGCAGTATTTT.

This sequence joins TRBV6-5 and TRBJ1-1; TRBD1 matches at 9 bases. The V gene's germline CDR1 is MNHEY and CDR2 SVGAGI. Trimming cost V 0 bases and J 1 base; bases outside gene matches: 3. The CDR3 spans 16 residues. For the CDR3, the DNA is TGTGCCAGCAGTTACTCGACAGGGGGTTCGAACACTGAAGCTTTCTTT. This gives the protein CASSYSTGGSNTEAFF.

This CDR3 reads CASSLILGGGYEQYF. In DNA form, the CDR3 reads TGTGCCAGCAGTTTAATTCTAGGGGGCGGCTACGAGCAGTACTTC. This rearrangement joins TRBV28 to TRBJ2-7; TRBD1 matches 7 bases. Germline V gene data show CDR1 as MDHEN and CDR2 as SYDVKM. This CDR3 spans 15 amino acids. With 2 bases clipped from V and 3 bases from J, the junction kept 7 bases outside the gene matches.

CDR3 sequence: CASSPGLGAGETQYF. CDR3 sequence (DNA): TGTGCCAGCTCACCGGGACTGGGCGCTGGGGAGACCCAGTACTTC. The V call is TRBV18, the J call TRBJ2-5, with a possible D match to TRBD2 (6 bases). Germline CDR1 reads KGHSH; CDR2 reads LQKENI. Trimming left V 3 bases short and J 5 bases short, with 16 bases between. The CDR3 sequence is 15 residues long.

The rearrangement uses TRBV6-5 and TRBJ1-2; possible D gene TRBD1, 6 bases. The germline V and J ends were trimmed by 0 bases and 1 base, with 12 bases remaining between them. This CDR3 has 16 amino acids. Germline V gene sequence: CDR1 MNHEY, CDR2 SVGAGI. This CDR3 reads CASSYSRDNINYGYTF. CDR3 DNA sequence: TGTGCCAGCAGTTACTCTCGGGACAATATTAACTATGGCTACACCTTC.

The V call is TRBV5-1, the J call TRBJ1-1, with D uncertain. The CDR3 runs to 16 residues. V lost 4 bases to trimming and J lost 1 base, with 17 bases between them. Germline V CDR1 and CDR2: SGHRS, YFSETQ. The CDR3 DNA follows: TGCGCCAGCAGCCCACCGTTAGGGCAAGGGAACACTGAAGCTTTCTTT. Protein sequence: CASSPPLGQGNTEAFF. The variable domain in full, completed from reference TRBV5-1 and TRBJ1-1, reads KAGVTQTPRYLIKTRGQQVTLSCSPISGHRSVSWYQQTPGQGLQFLFEYFSETQRNKGNFPGRFSGRQFSNSRSEMNVSTLELGDSALYLCASSPPLGQGNTEAFFGQGTRLTVV.

The chain links TRBV18 to TRBJ1-3, with D hard to call. CDR1 KGHSH and CDR2 LQKENI come from the germline V gene. This CDR3 contains 14 residues. Trimming took 2 bases from V and 4 from J, leaving 9 bases between them. The CDR3 DNA reads TGTGCCAGCTCACCAGGCACAGTAGGAAACACCATATATTTT. As protein: CASSPGTVGNTIYF.

This clone has only one observation. The chain joins TRBV7-3 to TRBJ2-5; 9 bases align to TRBD1. The germline CDR1 and CDR2 sequences are SGHTA and FQGTGA. The CDR3 consists of 14 residues. V was pared by 5 bases and J by 4 bases, with 5 bases of the junction left unmatched. This chain's CDR3 is CASSPGTGRETQYF. The CDR3 DNA reads TGTGCCAGCAGCCCCGGGACAGGGAGAGAGACCCAGTACTTC.

This sequence joins TRBV5-5 and TRBJ2-3; D might be TRBD1 or TRBD2, each matching 5 bases. The germline gives CDR1 SGHKS, CDR2 YYEKEE (reference sequence). Trimming removed 4 bases at V and 2 bases at J, with 14 bases between. The CDR3 covers 15 residues. In DNA, the CDR3 is TGTGCCAGCAGCCCTGGGACCCTTTCCACAGATACGCAGTATTTT. This codes for CASSPGTLSTDTQYF. The full variable domain, its missing parts supplied by reference TRBV5-5 and TRBJ2-3, is DAGVTQSPTHLIKTRGQQVTLRCSPISGHKSVSWYQQVLGQGPQFIFQYYEKEERGRGNFPDRFSARQFPNYSSELNVNALLLGDSALYLCASSPGTLSTDTQYFGPGTRLTVL.

J is TRBJ1-3 and V is TRBV27; 10 nucleotides align to TRBD1. From germline, CDR1 is MNHEY and CDR2 SMNVEV (reference sequence). With 6 bases clipped from V and 12 bases from J, the junction kept 8 bases outside the gene matches. The CDR3 length is 13 residues. CDR3 DNA sequence: TGTGCCAGCAGATCCCTTGGGACAGGGGTCATATATTTT. This gives the protein CASRSLGTGVIYF.

This chain connects TRBV4-3 to TRBJ2-7; D is perhaps TRBD2 (6 bases). Trimming shortened V by 1 base and J by 1 base, and 8 bases separated the two germline ends. Germline values: CDR1 LGHNA, CDR2 YSLEER. The CDR3 is 14 residues long. The CDR3 DNA reads TGCGCCAGCAGCCAAGTGGGGGGATCCTACGAGCAGTACTTC. The encoded protein is CASSQVGGSYEQYF.

The chain employs TRBV9 and TRBJ2-1; the match to TRBD2 covers 12 bases. Trimming took 0 bases from V and 8 from J; bases not matched to a gene: 3. This CDR3 has 15 residues. Germline V gene sequence: CDR1 SGDLS, CDR2 YYNGEE. CDR3 coding DNA: TGTGCCAGCAGCGTAGCTAGCGGGGGGGCCGATGAGCAGTTCTTC. Its protein product is CASSVASGGADEQFF. Full variable domain (missing parts from reference TRBV9 and TRBJ2-1): DSGVTQTPKHLITATGQRVTLRCSPRSGDLSVYWYQQSLDQGLQFLIQYYNGEERAKGNILERFSAQQFPDLHSELNLSSLELGDSALYFCASSVASGGADEQFFGPGTRLTVL.

For the CDR3, the DNA is TGCAGCGTTGAAATTGGCGGGGGGGAGACCCAGTACTTC. Its translation: CSVEIGGGETQYF. The rearrangement uses TRBV29-1 and TRBJ2-5; 8 nucleotides line up with TRBD2. Trimming cost V 2 bases and J 5 bases; bases outside gene matches: 4. CDR1 and CDR2 from the germline V gene are SQVTM and ANQGSEA. The CDR3 is 13 residues long.

The chain couples TRBV21-1 to TRBJ1-6; the table gives TRBD1 as D, unverified against the DNA. TRBV21-1 constitutes a pseudogene. The CDR3 extends over 16 amino acids. For the CDR3, the DNA is TGTGCCAGCAGCAAAGACGGACAGGGGTATAATTCACCCCTCCACTTT. Its protein is CASSKDGQGYNSPLHF.

The table lists this clone with a count of one. V is TRBV13 and J is TRBJ2-7, with 9 nucleotides matching TRBD2. The CDR3 runs 17 residues. V was pared by 1 base and J by 7 bases, with 14 bases of the junction left unmatched. Germline V gene sequence: CDR1 PRHDT, CDR2 FYEKMQ (reference sequence). The CDR3 spells CASSLEIRAGGPREQYF. CDR3 coding DNA: TGTGCCAGCAGCTTAGAGATCCGGGCGGGAGGGCCGCGAGAGCAGTACTTC.